This T cell receptor beta chain derives from a study of neurological immune-mediated disorders. Trimming at V came to 6 bases and at J to 7 bases, leaving 12 bases not matched to a gene. Germline values: CDR1 MNHNS, CDR2 SASEGT. This CDR3 has 15 amino acids. TCRdb independently ran MiXCR on the 5' RACE reads; one entry per CDR3 protein. The sample includes 70,000 to 95,000 distinct CDR3 sequences, roughly an eighth of them seen just once. The receptor's source is a woman aged 45-60 years in good health. The sample was PBMCs. This chain joins TRBV6-1 and TRBJ2-3; 8 bases are shared with TRBD2. The CDR3, as DNA: TGTGCCAGCAGCGACCTAGCGGGTGTGTCATATACGCAGTATTTT. It specifies CASSDLAGVSYTQYF.